The 15 T cell receptor beta chains listed next were all sequenced from one sample in a study of T cells after yellow fever vaccination. TCRdb recomputed calls from the 5' RACE reads with MiXCR, one row per CDR3 protein. The sample lists a few hundred thousand distinct CDR3 sequences; 8.5% to 10% were seen once. Material: CD4+ T cells sorted from PBMCs, obtained 5 days after the yellow fever booster vaccination. These receptors all come from a man between 18 and 35 years old who received the YFV17D yellow fever vaccine.

This rearrangement joins TRBV7-9 to TRBJ2-3; TRBD2 aligns across 14 bases. The CDR3 consists of 18 residues. CDR1 is SEHNR and CDR2 is FQNEAQ in the germline V gene (reference sequence). The V segment lost 1 base and the J segment 5 bases; nucleotides outside the gene matches: 8. CDR3 nucleotide sequence: TGTGCCAGCAGCTTAGGACTAGCGGGGGGGCGGCCGGGAGATACGCAGTATTTT. Translating gives CASSLGLAGGRPGDTQYF. Supplemented by reference TRBV7-9 and TRBJ2-3, the full variable domain reads DTGVSQNPRHKITKRGQNVTFRCDPISEHNRLYWYRQTLGQGPEFLTYFQNEAQLEKSRLLSDRFSAERPKGSFSTLEIQRTEQGDSAMYLCASSLGLAGGRPGDTQYFGPGTRLTVL.

This rearrangement joins TRBV6-2 or TRBV6-3 to TRBJ2-3; D is unclear. In germline, CDR1 is MNHEY, CDR2 SVGEGT. The CDR3 length is 12 residues. V was trimmed by 6 bases and J by 10 bases, leaving 14 bases between them. The CDR3 loop is CASRDPSKAQYF. Written as DNA, the CDR3 is TGTGCCAGCAGGGACCCTTCCAAAGCGCAGTATTTT.

This rearrangement joins TRBV6-1 to TRBJ1-4; D is unresolved. Looked up from germline, CDR1 is MNHNS and CDR2 is SASEGT. V was shortened by 6 bases and J by 7 bases, with 18 bases between the two germline ends. The CDR3 consists of 15 residues. The CDR3 protein is CASSRDPTGGEKLFF. CDR3 bases: TGTGCCAGCAGCCGAGATCCCACTGGTGGTGAAAAACTGTTTTTT.

Of note for this clonotype: A much larger clone is a single base away; this may be a read error. The genes are TRBV4-3 and TRBJ2-2; 9 bases match TRBD1. Germline V CDR1 and CDR2: LGHNA, YSLEER. The trim removed 4 bases at V and 6 bases at J, leaving 3 bases unmatched. The CDR3 has 14 residues. The CDR3 protein is CASSPRQGAGELFF. The CDR3 coding sequence is TGCGCCAGCAGCCCTCGACAGGGGGCCGGGGAGCTGTTTTTT.

This sequence joins TRBV6-6 and TRBJ1-6; TRBD1 might be the D (6 bases). The CDR3 spans 15 residues. Deletions cut 10 bases from V and 5 bases from J, with 18 bases between. Germline V gives CDR1 MNHNY, CDR2 SVGAGI (reference sequence). CDR3 coding DNA: TGTGCCATCGCCTACGCGGAGGGGGATAATTCACCCCTCCACTTT. Its translation is CAIAYAEGDNSPLHF.

The J gene is TRBJ1-2, the V gene TRBV6-5; TRBD1 might be the D (5 bases). There are 13 residues in the CDR3. Trimming shortened V by 3 bases and J by 5 bases, and 10 bases separated the two germline ends. CDR1 and CDR2 from the germline V gene are MNHEY and SVGAGI. In DNA, the CDR3 is TGTGCCAGCAGTTATGAGGGGCAATATGGCTACACCTTC. Protein: CASSYEGQYGYTF.

The rearrangement uses TRBV20-1 and TRBJ2-5; 8 positions match TRBD2. V lost 0 bases and J lost 3; bases outside the gene matches: 6. The CDR3 spans 15 residues. Germline-derived CDR1 and CDR2 are DFQATT and SNEGSKA (reference sequence). CDR3 residues: CSARDFRGGEETQYF. The CDR3, as DNA: TGCAGTGCTAGAGATTTTCGGGGGGGCGAAGAGACCCAGTACTTC.

CDR3 DNA sequence: TGTGCCAGCAGACCCGACGGAGGGTCTGAGCAGTTCTTC. Protein product: CASRPDGGSEQFF. The chain links TRBV6-2 or TRBV6-3 to TRBJ2-1, with D tentatively TRBD2 (6 bases). This CDR3 spans 13 amino acids. CDR1 MNHEY and CDR2 SVGEGT come from the germline V gene. With 6 bases removed from V and 9 bases from J, the gap between germline ends came to 15 bases.

V and J are TRBV27 and TRBJ2-1; D ambiguous. With 8 bases removed from V and 6 bases from J, the gap between germline ends came to 14 bases. Germline assignment: CDR1 MNHEY and CDR2 SMNVEV (reference sequence). CDR3 size: 13 residues. The CDR3 DNA sequence: TGTGCCAGCGCCGGTTGGAATACCAATGAGCAGTTCTTC. The encoded protein is CASAGWNTNEQFF.

The CDR3 DNA reads as TGTGCCAGCAGCGGACAGTTTCATAGCAATCAGCCCCAGCATTTT. This gives the protein CASSGQFHSNQPQHF. The genes are TRBV5-6 and TRBJ1-5; a weak D match, TRBD1 (6 bases). This CDR3 region has 15 residues. Deletions cut 4 bases from V and 0 bases from J, with 11 bases between. Looked up from germline, CDR1 is SGHDT and CDR2 is YYEEEE.

This chain links TRBV6-1 with TRBJ2-3; D remains unclear. In germline, CDR1 is MNHNS, CDR2 SASEGT. The V end lost 6 bases, the J end lost 0 bases, and 10 bases lay between the germline ends. The CDR3 is made up of 14 amino acids. CDR3: CASRVGYSTDTQYF. The CDR3 DNA sequence: TGTGCCAGCAGGGTTGGATATAGCACAGATACGCAGTATTTT.

This clonotype was recorded at least ten times. The chain has TRBV7-2 and TRBJ1-6; D gene uncertain. The V end was cut by 1 base, the J end by 11 bases, with 6 bases between. Germline V lookup: CDR1 SGHTA, CDR2 FQGNSA. The CDR3 consists of 12 residues. Here the CDR3 reads CASSLVVTPLHF. The DNA of the CDR3 is TGTGCCAGCAGCTTAGTCGTCACACCCCTCCACTTT.

The gene calls are TRBV10-3 and TRBJ1-5, with TRBD1 as a possible D gene (5 bases). V dropped 1 base and J dropped 0 bases, with 13 bases sitting between them. CDR1 ENHRY and CDR2 SYGVKD come from the germline V gene. CDR3 length: 17 amino acids. In DNA, the CDR3 is TGTGCCATCAGTGAGTTTGGGACTCCGGGTAGCAATCAGCCCCAGCATTTT. Translation gives CAISEFGTPGSNQPQHF.

The V and J genes are TRBV7-3 and TRBJ2-3; D ambiguous. CDR1 and CDR2 from the germline V gene are SGHTA and FQGTGA. This CDR3 contains 14 residues. V was pared by 1 base and J by 1 base, with 6 bases between. In DNA, the CDR3 is TGTGCCAGCAGCTTAAATCGAGGCACAGATACGCAGTATTTT. Residues: CASSLNRGTDTQYF.

This clonotype was observed many times. The chain recombines TRBV10-3 with TRBJ1-4, with 9 bases matching TRBD1. Germline CDR1 reads ENHRY; CDR2 reads SYGVKD. V dropped 6 bases and J dropped 8; count of bases not matched to a gene: 7. The CDR3 is 14 amino acids. CDR3 region: CAISGQGISEKLFF. CDR3 coding DNA: TGTGCCATCAGCGGACAGGGGATTAGCGAAAAACTGTTTTTT.